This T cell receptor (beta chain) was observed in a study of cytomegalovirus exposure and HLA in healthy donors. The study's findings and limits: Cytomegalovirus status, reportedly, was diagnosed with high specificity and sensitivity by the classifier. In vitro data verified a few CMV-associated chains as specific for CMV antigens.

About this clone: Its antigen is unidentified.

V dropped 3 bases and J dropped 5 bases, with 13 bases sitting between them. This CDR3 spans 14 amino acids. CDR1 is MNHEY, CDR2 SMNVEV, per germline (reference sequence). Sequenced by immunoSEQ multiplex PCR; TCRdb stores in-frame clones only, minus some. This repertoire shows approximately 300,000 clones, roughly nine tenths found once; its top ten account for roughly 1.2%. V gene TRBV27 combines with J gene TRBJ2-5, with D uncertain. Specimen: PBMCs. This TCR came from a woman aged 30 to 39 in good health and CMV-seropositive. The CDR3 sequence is CASSLLGLGETQYF. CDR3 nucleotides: TGTGCCAGCAGTTTGTTAGGGCTTGGGGAGACCCAGTACTTC.